The present T cell receptor (beta chain) was sequenced within a study of neoadjuvant anti-PD-1 for oral cavity cancer. Study-level findings and limits: Post-treatment tumors with larger preexisting clones showed more shrinkage.

Patients were newly diagnosed with stage II-IVA oral cavity squamous cell carcinoma without prior systemic or radiation treatment. Patients had HPV-negative, locally advanced oral cavity squamous cell carcinoma. The table came from immunoSEQ multiplex PCR; TCRdb's copy has only in-frame clones and leaves some out. This repertoire shows about 12,000 clones, roughly 60% found once; its top ten account for 12%. For this clone: Its antigen is undetermined.

V shed 8 bases, J shed 4 bases, and the junction held 8 bases outside the gene matches. Germline CDR1 is ENHRY and CDR2 is SYGVKD. The CDR3 runs 15 residues. The gene calls are TRBV10-3 and TRBJ2-5, with TRBD1 matching 12 bases. The TCR originated in a person aged 35-80 years with oral cavity squamous cell carcinoma. The sequencing used tumor tissue, collected before nivolumab (anti-PD-1) treatment. DNA of the CDR3: TGTGCCATCCGAGGGGGACAGGGGGCGGGAGAGACCCAGTACTTC. Amino acids: CAIRGGQGAGETQYF.